These 27 T cell receptor beta chains share one sample of origin, sequenced in a study of naive and memory T cell subsets (dated by TCRdb to about 2017). Libraries came from UMI-ligation and nested PCR. TCRdb records Illumina MiSeq as the sequencer. An equimolar mix of two oligonucleotides covering both TRBC1 and TRBC2 was used as the beta constant-region primer. The public sequencing data were trimmed at Q25 with fastp and processed into clonotypes with MiXCR by TCRdb, which kept only in-frame beta chains. Rows are combined by CDR3 protein, so each entry shows the most common genes and DNA. The table for this sample lists over 75,000 distinct CDR3 sequences; about an eighth of them were counted only once. The top ten hold 0.75% to 0.95% of the sample. The sequenced material came from central memory CD4+ T cells from blood. What this sample's cell subset or site label stands for: central memory, CD45RA- CD27+. The source is a human donor in good health.

The gene calls are TRBV6-2 or TRBV6-3 and TRBJ2-3; perhaps D is TRBD1 or TRBD2 (6 bases each). Germline CDR1 and CDR2: MNHEY and SVGEGT. The CDR3 length is 15 residues. V dropped 2 bases and J dropped 2 bases, with 11 bases sitting between them. CDR3 coding DNA: TGTGCCAGCAGTTACGGGGGGCGCGTCACAGATACGCAGTATTTT. This encodes CASSYGGRVTDTQYF.

This clonotype appeared many times. This chain joins TRBV5-4 and TRBJ2-3, with 14 bases matching TRBD2. The CDR3 runs to 16 residues. Germline values: CDR1 SGHNT, CDR2 YYREEE (reference sequence). Losses at the gene ends were 4 bases for V and 4 bases for J; bases not matched to a gene: 5. The CDR3 DNA sequence: TGTGCCAGCAGCCCCCGACTAGCGGGAGGGCCAGATACGCAGTATTTT. This gives the protein CASSPRLAGGPDTQYF.

The chain uses TRBV18 and TRBJ2-4; maybe TRBD2 (5 bases). V lost 0 bases to trimming and J lost 3 bases, with 15 bases between them. CDR1 and CDR2 from the germline V gene are KGHSH and LQKENI. This CDR3 contains 17 residues. The chain's CDR3 is CASSPPGALGGKNIQYF. CDR3 nucleotide sequence: TGTGCCAGCTCACCACCGGGAGCCCTGGGTGGCAAAAACATTCAGTACTTC.

J is TRBJ2-3 and V is TRBV7-2; D remains ambiguous. The CDR3 loop spans 15 amino acids. Germline CDR1 is SGHTA and CDR2 is FQGNSA. The V gene lost 2 bases and the J gene lost 1 base, with 10 bases spanning the gap. CDR3 nucleotide sequence: TGTGCCAGCAGCTTACCCCGCCGCCGCACAGATACGCAGTATTTT. It is translated as CASSLPRRRTDTQYF.

This clonotype was found many times. The V call is TRBV4-1, the J call TRBJ1-2; D is unresolved. V shed 5 bases and J shed 0 bases, with 7 bases lying between them. The germline V gene encodes CDR1 MGHRA and CDR2 YSYEKL. This CDR3 comprises 13 residues. DNA for the CDR3: TGCGCCAGCAGCTTCCAGCCTAACTATGGCTACACCTTC. Translating it yields CASSFQPNYGYTF.

The chain has TRBV7-9 and TRBJ2-7, with TRBD2 matching 16 bases. CDR3 length equals 18 residues. From germline, CDR1 is SEHNR and CDR2 FQNEAQ (reference sequence). V was pared by 4 bases and J by 3 bases, with 9 bases of the junction left unmatched. Here the CDR3 DNA reads TGTGCCAGCAGCTCCTCGGGACTAGCGGGAGGGACCCGCTACGAGCAGTACTTC. This translates into CASSSSGLAGGTRYEQYF.

The chain has TRBV24-1 and TRBJ2-2; D is ambiguous. V lost 2 bases, J lost 9 bases, and 9 bases lay in between. This CDR3 is 13 amino acids long. Germline V CDR1 and CDR2: KGHDR, SFDVKD. Here the CDR3 reads CATSDSPSRELFF. The CDR3 region has the DNA TGTGCCACCAGTGATTCCCCGTCCCGGGAGCTGTTTTTT.

In this sample, this clonotype turned up many times. The J gene is TRBJ2-1, the V gene TRBV28; either TRBD1 or TRBD2 may supply D (6 bases each). Between the trimmed V and J ends, which lost 6 bases and 14 bases, there was a span of 23 bases. The germline V gene has CDR1 MDHEN and CDR2 SYDVKM. This CDR3 is built from 14 residues. CDR3 in amino acids: CASSSKGGLAMEFF. CDR3 DNA: TGTGCCAGCAGCTCAAAAGGGGGTCTAGCGATGGAGTTCTTC.

The rearrangement joins TRBV19 to TRBJ1-2; 7 nucleotides line up with TRBD1. Trimming removed 3 bases from V and 8 bases from J; junction bases left unmatched: 9. The CDR3 is made up of 14 amino acids. Germline values: CDR1 LNHDA, CDR2 SQIVND (reference sequence). DNA for the CDR3: TGTGCCAGTAGTATCCCCGACAGGGCGGGAGGCTACACCTTC. It specifies CASSIPDRAGGYTF.

The gene calls are TRBV10-3 and TRBJ1-5; 8 nucleotides match TRBD1. The ends lost 10 bases at V and 6 bases at J; junction bases unmatched: 11. The length of the CDR3 is 14 residues. The V gene's germline CDR1 is ENHRY and CDR2 SYGVKD. This chain's CDR3 is CATDDGQGGQPQHF. CDR3 nucleotide sequence: TGTGCCACCGACGACGGACAGGGTGGTCAGCCCCAGCATTTT.

The J gene is TRBJ2-2, the V gene TRBV5-1; 7 bases fit TRBD1. Germline assignment: CDR1 SGHRS and CDR2 YFSETQ. The CDR3 contains 17 residues. The trim removed 6 bases at V and 2 bases at J, leaving 13 bases unmatched. CDR3 sequence: CASKGSTRGRNTGELFF. CDR3 nucleotide sequence: TGCGCCAGCAAAGGATCTACGAGGGGGCGCAACACCGGGGAGCTGTTTTTT. Full variable domain (remainder filled in from reference TRBV5-1 and TRBJ2-2): KAGVTQTPRYLIKTRGQQVTLSCSPISGHRSVSWYQQTPGQGLQFLFEYFSETQRNKGNFPGRFSGRQFSNSRSEMNVSTLELGDSALYLCASKGSTRGRNTGELFFGEGSRLTVL.

This clonotype has only a few counts. This rearrangement joins TRBV5-1 to TRBJ1-6; D gene unclear. Per the germline V gene, CDR1 is SGHRS and CDR2 is YFSETQ. The CDR3 spans 16 residues. V was clipped by 3 bases and J by 3 bases, with 13 bases between them. CDR3 sequence reads: CASSWNHTIYNSPLHF. The CDR3 bases are TGCGCCAGCAGCTGGAACCACACGATCTATAATTCACCCCTCCACTTT.

The chain joins TRBV7-2 to TRBJ2-7; 9 bases match TRBD2. In germline, CDR1 is SGHTA, CDR2 FQGNSA. Trimming at V came to 0 bases and at J to 2 bases, leaving 5 bases not matched to a gene. This CDR3 spans 16 amino acids. The CDR3 nucleotides read TGTGCCAGCAGCTTAGCGGGGGTAGCGGGGGCCTACGAGCAGTACTTC. Its translation: CASSLAGVAGAYEQYF.

This clonotype was recorded at least ten times. The CDR3 loop is CASSESGVSYNEQFF. CDR3 nucleotide sequence: TGTGCCAGCAGTGAGAGCGGAGTCTCCTACAATGAGCAGTTCTTC. This chain joins TRBV2 and TRBJ2-1, with D perhaps TRBD2 (5 bases). Per germline, CDR1 SNHLY and CDR2 FYNNEI. The CDR3 runs 15 residues. Trimming removed 3 bases from V and 0 bases from J, with 9 bases in between.

Notes on this clonotype: This may be a read error, as it is one base from a much larger clone. Lacking the conserved final phenylalanine or tryptophan, this CDR3 likely reflects a read error. The chain has TRBV29-1 and TRBJ2-1, with TRBD2 matching 7 bases. The CDR3 consists of 14 residues. Germline CDR1 and CDR2: SQVTM and ANQGSEA. CDR3 sequence reads: CLAQGGAGSNEQFL. CDR3 bases: TGTTTGGCGCAGGGTGGAGCGGGAAGCAATGAGCAGTTCCTC.

V usage is TRBV18 and J usage is TRBJ1-1; D not resolved. The germline V gene encodes CDR1 KGHSH and CDR2 LQKENI. CDR3 length: 12 residues. The ends were cut back, 3 bases at V and 8 bases at J, with 10 bases in the middle. As DNA, the CDR3 is TGTGCCAGCTCACCGGGCACCCAGGAAGCTTTCTTT. This gives the protein CASSPGTQEAFF. Full variable domain (remainder filled in from reference TRBV18 and TRBJ1-1): NAGVMQNPRHLVRRRGQEARLRCSPMKGHSHVYWYRQLPEEGLKFMVYLQKENIIDESGMPKERFSAEFPKEGPSILRIQQVVRGDSAAYFCASSPGTQEAFFGQGTRLTVV.

This clonotype was recorded a few times. The genes are TRBV4-1 and TRBJ2-5; 13 positions match TRBD2. The V gene end was trimmed by 0 bases and the J gene end by 0 bases; junction bases not matched to a gene: 7. The CDR3 length is 19 residues. Germline V lookup: CDR1 MGHRA, CDR2 YSYEKL. The CDR3 sequence is CASSQDRGTSGENQETQYF. The CDR3 nucleotides read TGCGCCAGCAGCCAAGATCGTGGGACTAGCGGGGAAAACCAAGAGACCCAGTACTTC.

J is TRBJ1-3 and V is TRBV9; D gene uncertain. The length of the CDR3 is 15 residues. Trimming removed 0 bases from V and 0 bases from J, with 7 bases in between. Per the germline V gene, CDR1 is SGDLS and CDR2 is YYNGEE. This chain's CDR3 is CASSVEGSSGNTIYF. The CDR3 nucleotides read TGTGCCAGCAGCGTAGAGGGCAGCTCTGGAAACACCATATATTTT. Based on the CDR3 plus reference TRBV9 and TRBJ1-3, the full variable domain is DSGVTQTPKHLITATGQRVTLRCSPRSGDLSVYWYQQSLDQGLQFLIQYYNGEERAKGNILERFSAQQFPDLHSELNLSSLELGDSALYFCASSVEGSSGNTIYFGEGSWLTVV.

This chain links TRBV7-9 with TRBJ2-2, with D maybe TRBD1 (6 bases). The length of the CDR3 is 14 residues. CDR1 SEHNR and CDR2 FQNEAQ come from the germline V gene (reference sequence). Trimming shortened V by 8 bases and J by 3 bases, and 13 bases separated the two germline ends. CDR3 sequence: CASFRRGDTGELFF. The CDR3 DNA reads TGTGCCAGCTTCCGCAGGGGAGACACCGGGGAGCTGTTTTTT.

Only a few counts were recorded for this clonotype. The V and J genes are TRBV11-2 and TRBJ2-2; D is ambiguous. Trimming took 5 bases from V and 3 from J, leaving 10 bases between them. Per germline, CDR1 SGHAT and CDR2 FQNNGV. The CDR3 extends over 14 amino acids. CDR3 in amino acids: CASSPEGYTGELFF. CDR3 DNA: TGTGCCAGCAGCCCGGAAGGTTACACCGGGGAGCTGTTTTTT.

The chain joins TRBV2 to TRBJ2-7, with D perhaps matching TRBD2 (6 bases). There are 13 residues in the CDR3. V was trimmed by 8 bases and J by 8 bases, leaving 19 bases between them. Germline V gene lookup returns CDR1 SNHLY and CDR2 FYNNEI. The CDR3, as DNA: TGTGCCAGCTCCTCAGCGGGTGGCTTTCAGCAGTACTTC. Translation: CASSSAGGFQQYF.

The rearrangement uses TRBV29-1 and TRBJ2-7; 9 positions match TRBD1. Trimming removed 3 bases from V and 6 bases from J; junction bases left unmatched: 3. Germline lookup yields CDR1 SQVTM and CDR2 ANQGSEA. The CDR3 runs 12 residues. DNA of the CDR3: TGCAGCGTTGATGGGACAGGGCCCGAGCAGTACTTC. This sequence encodes CSVDGTGPEQYF.

The genes are TRBV6-1 and TRBJ2-7; 13 nucleotides align to TRBD2. CDR1 and CDR2 (germline): MNHNS, SASEGT. V was clipped by 6 bases and J by 0 bases; unmatched bases: 8. The CDR3 extends over 17 amino acids. The DNA for the CDR3 is TGTGCCAGCAGGGCGGGACTAGCGGGAAGACACTCCTACGAGCAGTACTTC. Protein sequence: CASRAGLAGRHSYEQYF.

The chain carries TRBV5-1 and TRBJ1-1, with a weak D call TRBD1 (6 bases). Germline CDR1 SGHRS, CDR2 YFSETQ. CDR3 size: 15 residues. V lost 0 bases and J lost 5, with 14 bases in between. CDR3 sequence (DNA): TGCGCCAGCAGCTTGGCTCTGGGGGCTAGGACTGAAGCTTTCTTT. As protein: CASSLALGARTEAFF.

This clonotype was counted only a few times. This chain connects TRBV30 to TRBJ2-1, with D unclear. Germline CDR1 and CDR2: GTSNPN and SVGIG (reference sequence). The CDR3 runs 14 residues. The V gene lost 4 bases and the J gene lost 0 bases, with 10 bases spanning the gap. CDR3 bases: TGTGCCTGGAAGGAGAAAAACTCCTACAATGAGCAGTTCTTC. This translates into CAWKEKNSYNEQFF.

This clonotype was counted many times. The chain uses TRBV9 and TRBJ2-7, with unresolved D. Germline loops: CDR1 SGDLS, CDR2 YYNGEE. The CDR3 loop spans 14 amino acids. Trimming took off 0 bases at V and 3 bases at J, with 10 bases between the two ends. In DNA form, the CDR3 reads TGTGCCAGCAGCGTAGGGGTGGGATACTACGAGCAGTACTTC. Residues: CASSVGVGYYEQYF.

The rearrangement joins TRBV30 to TRBJ1-2; TRBD1 agrees at 8 bases. Germline-derived CDR1 and CDR2 are GTSNPN and SVGIG (reference sequence). This CDR3 is built from 11 residues. The ends lost 3 bases at V and 13 bases at J; junction bases unmatched: 7. The CDR3 coding sequence is TGTGCCTGGAGGGACAGGGAGGGTCCCACCTTC. It specifies CAWRDREGPTF.